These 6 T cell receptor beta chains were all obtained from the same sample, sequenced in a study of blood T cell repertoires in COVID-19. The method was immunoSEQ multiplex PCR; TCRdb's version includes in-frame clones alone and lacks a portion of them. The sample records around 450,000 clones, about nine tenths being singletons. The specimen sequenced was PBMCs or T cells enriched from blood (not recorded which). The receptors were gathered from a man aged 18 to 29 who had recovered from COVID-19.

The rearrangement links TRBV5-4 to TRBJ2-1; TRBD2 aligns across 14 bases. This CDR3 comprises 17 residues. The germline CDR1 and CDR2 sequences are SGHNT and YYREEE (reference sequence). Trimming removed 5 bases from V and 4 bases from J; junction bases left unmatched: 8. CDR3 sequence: CASSPRLAGGYYNEQFF. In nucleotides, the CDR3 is TGTGCCAGCAGTCCAAGACTAGCGGGAGGGTATTACAATGAGCAGTTCTTC.

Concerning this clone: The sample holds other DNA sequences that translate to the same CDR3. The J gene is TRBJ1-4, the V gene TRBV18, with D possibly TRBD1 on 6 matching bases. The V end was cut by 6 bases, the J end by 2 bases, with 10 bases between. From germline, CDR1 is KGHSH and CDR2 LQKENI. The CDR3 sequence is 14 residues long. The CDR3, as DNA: TGTGCCAGCTCGCCAGGGGCCACTAATGAAAAACTGTTTTTT. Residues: CASSPGATNEKLFF.

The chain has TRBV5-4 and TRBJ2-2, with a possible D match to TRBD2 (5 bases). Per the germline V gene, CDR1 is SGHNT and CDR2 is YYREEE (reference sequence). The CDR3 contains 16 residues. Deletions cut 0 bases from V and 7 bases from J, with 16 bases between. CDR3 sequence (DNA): TGTGCCAGCAGCTTGGGGGCTGAGGGCGTTGACGGGGAGCTGTTTTTT. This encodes CASSLGAEGVDGELFF.

The CDR3 region is CASSYGYNEQFF. CDR3 coding DNA: TGTGCCAGCAGTTACGGGTACAATGAGCAGTTCTTC. The chain recombines TRBV12-3 or TRBV12-4 with TRBJ2-1; D call uncertain. The V gene lost 4 bases and the J gene lost 4 bases, with 5 bases spanning the gap. This CDR3 spans 12 amino acids.

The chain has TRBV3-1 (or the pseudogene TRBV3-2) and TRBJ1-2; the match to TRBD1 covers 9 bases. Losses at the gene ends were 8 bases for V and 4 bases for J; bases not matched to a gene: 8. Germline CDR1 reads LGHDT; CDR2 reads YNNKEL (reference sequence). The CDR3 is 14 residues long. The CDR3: CASDPRDRAYGYTF. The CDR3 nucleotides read TGTGCCAGCGACCCTCGGGACAGGGCCTATGGCTACACCTTC.

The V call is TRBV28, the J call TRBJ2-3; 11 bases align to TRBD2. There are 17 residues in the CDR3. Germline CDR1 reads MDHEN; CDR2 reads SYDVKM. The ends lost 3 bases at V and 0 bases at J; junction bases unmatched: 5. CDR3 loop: CASSFPIAGGSTDTQYF. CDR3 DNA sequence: TGTGCCAGCAGTTTCCCGATAGCGGGAGGGAGCACAGATACGCAGTATTTT.